One and the same sample provided the 30 T cell receptor beta chains below, sequenced in a study of response to subunit inactivated influenza vaccine. TCRdb re-derived calls from the RT-PCR reads in MiXCR, one entry per CDR3 protein. The sample consists of more than 700,000 distinct CDR3 sequences, roughly 20% of them appearing once. The sample here was PBMCs from blood, taken around 5 days after vaccination. These TCRs come from a man aged 45 to 65 who received an inactivated influenza vaccine.

The table lists this clonotype with a few counts. The chain employs TRBV24-1 and TRBJ2-2; D may correspond to TRBD1 or TRBD2 (5 bases each). Per germline, CDR1 KGHDR and CDR2 SFDVKD. Trimming took 3 bases from V and 7 from J, leaving 8 bases between them. The CDR3 runs to 13 residues. CDR3 loop: CATSDLGRGELFF. In nucleotides, the CDR3 is TGTGCCACCAGTGATCTGGGACGCGGGGAGCTGTTTTTT.

This clonotype was found a few times. The V call is TRBV15, the J call TRBJ2-3; TRBD2 matches at 8 bases. Trimming removed 0 bases from V and 4 bases from J; junction bases left unmatched: 9. The CDR3 runs 17 residues. Germline V CDR1 and CDR2: LNHNV, YYDKDF (reference sequence). The CDR3 DNA sequence: TGTGCCACCAGCAGAGATCGGCTAGCGGGTGGCGCAGATACGCAGTATTTT. Amino acids: CATSRDRLAGGADTQYF.

This clonotype was seen a handful of times. The gene calls are TRBV20-1 and TRBJ2-3; weak D call: TRBD2 (6 bases). V shed 4 bases and J shed 1 base, with 18 bases lying between them. CDR1 is DFQATT and CDR2 is SNEGSKA in the germline V gene (reference sequence). The CDR3 loop spans 16 amino acids. In DNA form, the CDR3 reads TGCAGTGCTATGGGAAGGGGAGGCGGGGGCACAGATACGCAGTATTTT. This encodes CSAMGRGGGGTDTQYF.

The chain links TRBV12-3 or TRBV12-4 to TRBJ2-1; possibly TRBD2 for D (7 bases). The V gene lost 3 bases and the J gene lost 8 bases, with 17 bases spanning the gap. This CDR3 is 15 amino acids long. In DNA form, the CDR3 reads TGTGCCAGCAGTTTCTCGGGGGGCTCTCGGGATGAGCAGTTCTTC. Translating it yields CASSFSGGSRDEQFF.

The J gene is TRBJ2-1, the V gene TRBV10-3, with 8 positions matching TRBD2. The CDR3 consists of 14 residues. Trimming removed 7 bases from V and 3 bases from J; junction bases left unmatched: 5. The V gene's germline CDR1 is ENHRY and CDR2 SYGVKD. DNA of the CDR3: TGTGCCATCACCGAACGGGGGGGCTACAATGAGCAGTTCTTC. Its protein is CAITERGGYNEQFF.

The gene calls are TRBV5-1 and TRBJ2-1; D not certain. In germline, CDR1 is SGHRS, CDR2 YFSETQ. The CDR3 has 13 residues. V lost 4 bases, J lost 9 bases, and 14 bases lay in between. The CDR3 protein is CASSHDVFVEQFF. CDR3 DNA: TGCGCCAGCAGCCACGACGTATTTGTTGAGCAGTTCTTC.

The V and J genes are TRBV7-2 and TRBJ2-7; TRBD2 is a possible D gene (6 bases). CDR3 size: 15 residues. Trimming took 0 bases from V and 4 from J, leaving 13 bases between them. Germline V CDR1 and CDR2: SGHTA, FQGNSA. The CDR3 region is CASSLARGPGYEQYF. The CDR3 nucleotides read TGTGCCAGCAGCTTAGCGCGGGGTCCGGGGTACGAGCAGTACTTC.

This clonotype was counted between two and nine times. This chain's CDR3 is CSSVTGRPTEAFF. The CDR3, as DNA: TGCAGCTCCGTGACAGGGCGACCAACTGAAGCTTTCTTT. The V and J genes are TRBV20-1 and TRBJ1-1; 7 bases line up with TRBD1. The CDR3 length is 13 residues. Germline CDR1 DFQATT, CDR2 SNEGSKA (reference sequence).

In this sample, this clonotype turned up many times. The chain is built from TRBV19 and TRBJ2-1, with D tentatively TRBD2 (6 bases). CDR1 is LNHDA, CDR2 SQIVND, per germline (reference sequence). Between the trimmed V and J ends, which lost 3 bases and 7 bases, there was a span of 7 bases. This CDR3 has 12 amino acids. Written as DNA, the CDR3 is TGTGCCAGTAGTATTGGGGGGAATGAGCAGTTCTTC. It codes for CASSIGGNEQFF.

The V and J genes are TRBV7-9 and TRBJ2-7, with 10 bases matching TRBD1. Per germline, CDR1 SEHNR and CDR2 FQNEAQ (reference sequence). This CDR3 is 16 amino acids long. Trimming removed 5 bases from V and 4 bases from J; junction bases left unmatched: 11. CDR3 sequence (DNA): TGTGCCAGCAGCGCCTTCTCCGGGACAGGGGCATACGAGCAGTACTTC. It translates to CASSAFSGTGAYEQYF.

This chain uses TRBV29-1 with TRBJ2-1, with 7 bases aligning to TRBD1. With V trimmed by 6 bases and J by 6 bases, 11 bases remained unmatched. CDR1 SQVTM and CDR2 ANQGSEA come from the germline V gene. The CDR3 is made up of 14 amino acids. The CDR3 bases are TGCAGCGTAGCCCAGGGGGTGAGGAGCAATGAGCAGTTCTTC. Its translation: CSVAQGVRSNEQFF.

This clonotype was seen a handful of times. The chain carries TRBV11-2 and TRBJ2-7, with 7 bases fitting TRBD2. Per the germline V gene, CDR1 is SGHAT and CDR2 is FQNNGV. Unmatched junction bases numbered 7, after V lost 5 bases and J lost 0 bases. The CDR3 loop spans 15 amino acids. CDR3 amino acids: CASSLQAGSSYEQYF. Here the CDR3 DNA reads TGTGCCAGCAGCCTCCAAGCGGGATCCTCCTACGAGCAGTACTTC. Based on the CDR3 plus reference TRBV11-2 and TRBJ2-7, the full variable domain is EAGVAQSPRYKIIEKRQSVAFWCNPISGHATLYWYQQILGQGPKLLIQFQNNGVVDDSQLPKDRFSAERLKGVDSTLKIQPAKLEDSAVYLCASSLQAGSSYEQYFGPGTRLTVT.

The chain combines TRBV9 with TRBJ2-7; D not certain. Trimming shortened V by 0 bases and J by 6 bases, and 10 bases separated the two germline ends. The CDR3 runs 13 residues. The germline V gene has CDR1 SGDLS and CDR2 YYNGEE. Here the CDR3 reads CASSVGRMGEQYF. DNA for the CDR3: TGTGCCAGCAGCGTAGGTCGAATGGGCGAGCAGTACTTC.

The table lists this clonotype with a few counts. This chain connects TRBV6-1 to TRBJ2-1, with a tentative D call TRBD2 (6 bases). Trimming cost V 6 bases and J 2 bases, with 14 bases left between them. Germline V CDR1 and CDR2: MNHNS, SASEGT. CDR3 length: 15 residues. The CDR3 region has the DNA TGTGCCAGCAGGCCTGTGGGAGGTCCCTACAATGAGCAGTTCTTC. Residues: CASRPVGGPYNEQFF.

This rearrangement joins TRBV3-1 to TRBJ2-3, with a weak D call TRBD1 (5 bases). In germline, CDR1 is LGHDT, CDR2 YNNKEL (reference sequence). The ends were cut back, 3 bases at V and 3 bases at J, with 13 bases in the middle. This CDR3 is built from 15 residues. The CDR3: CASSHTGAGTDTQYF. CDR3 nucleotide sequence: TGTGCCAGCAGCCATACTGGGGCCGGGACAGATACGCAGTATTTT.

In its sample, this clonotype was seen many times. J is TRBJ2-2 and V is TRBV4-2, with 14 positions matching TRBD2. This CDR3 spans 19 amino acids. From germline, CDR1 is LGHNA and CDR2 YNFKEQ. Germline trimming cut 3 bases from V and 5 bases from J; bases unmatched to any gene: 11. CDR3 in DNA: TGTGCCAGCAGCCATCGGACTAGCGGGGGGACCCGAGGTACCGGGGAGCTGTTTTTT. It encodes CASSHRTSGGTRGTGELFF.

The table lists this clonotype with many counts. The chain employs TRBV12-3 or TRBV12-4 and TRBJ1-2; TRBD1 matches 10 bases. Trimming cost V 4 bases and J 5 bases; bases outside gene matches: 1. This CDR3 is built from 13 residues. CDR3 protein: CASSSDRGYGYTF. DNA for the CDR3: TGTGCCAGCAGTTCGGACAGGGGGTATGGCTACACCTTC.

The genes are TRBV7-7 and TRBJ2-1; 8 nucleotides line up with TRBD1. V was clipped by 3 bases and J by 8 bases; unmatched bases: 9. The CDR3 is 15 amino acids. In germline, CDR1 is SSHAT, CDR2 FNYEAQ (reference sequence). CDR3 DNA: TGTGCCAGCAGCTTTCATCCTTCGGACAGGGATGAGCAGTTCTTC. Amino acid sequence: CASSFHPSDRDEQFF. The full variable domain, in which reference TRBV7-7 and TRBJ2-1 provide the parts outside the CDR3, is GAGVSQSPRYKVTKRGQDVTLRCDPISSHATLYWYQQALGQGPEFLTYFNYEAQPDKSGLPSDRFSAERPEGSISTLTIQRTEQRDSAMYRCASSFHPSDRDEQFFGPGTRLTVL.

The chain uses TRBV7-2 and TRBJ2-3; D may be TRBD2 (6 bases). V shed 1 base and J shed 4 bases, with 15 bases lying between them. The CDR3 spans 16 residues. Germline V gives CDR1 SGHTA, CDR2 FQGNSA. This CDR3 is CASSLDGGIGADTQYF. As DNA, the CDR3 is TGTGCCAGCAGCTTAGATGGGGGGATCGGCGCAGATACGCAGTATTTT.

This clonotype was observed at least ten times. V gene TRBV9 combines with J gene TRBJ2-7; 8 nucleotides match TRBD1. Per the germline V gene, CDR1 is SGDLS and CDR2 is YYNGEE. Losses at the gene ends were 4 bases for V and 5 bases for J; bases not matched to a gene: 8. The CDR3 runs to 14 residues. The CDR3 DNA reads as TGTGCCAGCAGCCCAAGGACAGGGCTCCACGAGCAGTACTTC. Its protein product is CASSPRTGLHEQYF.

The chain joins TRBV29-1 to TRBJ2-7; TRBD2 matches at 9 bases. This CDR3 is built from 12 residues. V shed 4 bases, J shed 6 bases, and the junction held 4 bases outside the gene matches. Germline-derived CDR1 and CDR2 are SQVTM and ANQGSEA. CDR3 in DNA: TGCAGCGTTGGACTAGCGGAACGCGAGCAGTACTTC. Translated: CSVGLAEREQYF.

The genes are TRBV6-6 and TRBJ2-2, with TRBD2 as a possible D gene (5 bases). Germline V gene lookup returns CDR1 MNHNY and CDR2 SVGAGI (reference sequence). The CDR3 has 14 amino acids. V gave up 2 bases and J gave up 3 bases, with 7 bases separating them. CDR3 nucleotide sequence: TGTGCCAGCAGTTACAACGGGGACACCGGGGAGCTGTTTTTT. The encoded protein is CASSYNGDTGELFF.

The chain uses TRBV4-3 and TRBJ2-1, with 8 bases fitting TRBD1. The length of the CDR3 is 15 residues. In germline, CDR1 is LGHNA, CDR2 YSLEER. Trimming at V came to 6 bases and at J to 7 bases, leaving 11 bases not matched to a gene. The CDR3 DNA is TGCGCCAGCAGTCTAAGGACAGGGAAGGGAAATGAGCAGTTCTTC. It translates to CASSLRTGKGNEQFF.

The chain couples TRBV24-1 to TRBJ2-1, with D possibly being TRBD2 (6 bases). This CDR3 has 16 residues. Germline V gene lookup returns CDR1 KGHDR and CDR2 SFDVKD. V dropped 7 bases and J dropped 1 base, with 16 bases sitting between them. The CDR3 DNA follows: TGTGCCACCAGCGGGCGGGGAGGTGGTTCCTACAATGAGCAGTTCTTC. Its protein product is CATSGRGGGSYNEQFF.

This clonotype has just a few counts. The chain's CDR3 is CATSSGGASYETQYF. CDR3 in DNA: TGTGCCACCAGCAGCGGGGGGGCGAGTTATGAGACCCAGTACTTC. The chain employs TRBV15 and TRBJ2-5, with 8 bases matching TRBD2. CDR3 length: 15 amino acids. Germline V gives CDR1 LNHNV, CDR2 YYDKDF (reference sequence). Germline trimming cut 3 bases from V and 5 bases from J; bases unmatched to any gene: 8.

Only a few counts were recorded for this clonotype. The chain links TRBV15 to TRBJ2-1, with TRBD2 matching over 9 bases. The V gene end was trimmed by 3 bases and the J gene end by 6 bases; junction bases not matched to a gene: 6. Germline CDR1 is LNHNV and CDR2 is YYDKDF (reference sequence). This CDR3 is 15 amino acids long. The CDR3 sequence: CATSSYRGRGNEQFF. CDR3 in DNA: TGTGCCACCAGCAGTTATCGCGGGAGGGGCAATGAGCAGTTCTTC.

This clonotype was observed a few times. The V and J genes are TRBV30 and TRBJ2-2; 9 positions match TRBD1. The CDR3 extends over 13 amino acids. Trimming took 5 bases from V and 6 from J; bases not matched to a gene: 4. Per the germline V gene, CDR1 is GTSNPN and CDR2 is SVGIG (reference sequence). The DNA of the CDR3 is TGTGCCTGGGGGACAGGGTACCCCGGGGAGCTGTTTTTT. This codes for CAWGTGYPGELFF.

This clonotype was found many times. For the CDR3, the DNA is TGTGCCAGCAGAACCCTCCCGGGACTAGGCTACAATGAGCAGTTCTTC. It specifies CASRTLPGLGYNEQFF. The chain couples TRBV6-1 to TRBJ2-1; TRBD2 matches at 8 bases. CDR1 and CDR2 (germline): MNHNS, SASEGT. CDR3 length equals 16 residues. V shed 6 bases, J shed 3 bases, and the junction held 10 bases outside the gene matches.

For this clonotype: One junction end does not reproduce the germline sequence, and a read error may be involved. The rearrangement joins TRBV15 to TRBJ2-1; D possibly corresponds to TRBD2 (6 bases). This CDR3 has 13 residues. Germline V CDR1 and CDR2: LNHNV, YYDKDF (reference sequence). Here the CDR3 DNA reads TGTGCCACTCTACGGGACTCCAACAATGAGCAGTTCTTC. Translated: CATLRDSNNEQFF.

This clonotype was seen repeatedly, ten times or more. This chain joins TRBV11-2 and TRBJ2-3; D uncertain. The CDR3 is 12 amino acids. V lost 2 bases, J lost 3 bases, and 3 bases lay in between. The V gene's germline CDR1 is SGHAT and CDR2 FQNNGV. In DNA, the CDR3 is TGTGCCAGCAGCTTACAGACAGATACGCAGTATTTT. It specifies CASSLQTDTQYF.